This TCR beta chain was captured in a study of OX40 agonist ivuxolimab in advanced cancers. Study context: Ivuxolimab, an antibody acting as an agonist of OX40 (CD134), was used to treat patients. The dose-escalation group included hepatocellular carcinoma, melanoma, renal cell carcinoma and head and neck cancer. Patients with prior anti-PD-1, anti-PD-L1 or anti-CTLA-4 therapy were eligible; 40% had some. Study observations and caveats: The study did not work out the antigen specificity of the expanded peripheral T cells.

The repertoire was sequenced with immunoSEQ multiplex PCR; TCRdb's copy has only in-frame clones and lacks some. The repertoire consists of under 55,000 clones, with approximately 87% occurring once and the leading ten covering approximately 6.8%. Points on this clone: The target antigen is unknown.

This CDR3 comprises 15 residues. Trimming took off 7 bases at V and 2 bases at J, with 15 bases between the two ends. Germline values: CDR1 MNHNS, CDR2 SASEGT. The clonotype comes from an adult with an advanced solid tumor such as melanoma, head and neck, liver or kidney cancer. The chain uses TRBV6-1 and TRBJ1-5; tentatively, D is TRBD1 (5 bases). Sequences were derived from CD4+ or CD8+ T cells sorted from blood, sampled in a trial of the OX40 agonist ivuxolimab. The CDR3 loop is CASTLERGGNQPQHF. CDR3 in DNA: TGTGCCAGCACCCTCGAGAGGGGCGGCAATCAGCCCCAGCATTTT.